The clone carrying this T cell receptor (beta chain) was found many times. The data were obtained in a study of patients and donors after allogeneic stem cell transplantation. The V segment lost 6 bases and the J segment 11 bases; nucleotides outside the gene matches: 8. The CDR3 loop spans 12 amino acids. Germline V gene sequence: CDR1 SEHNR, CDR2 FQNEAQ (reference sequence). TCRdb fed the RT-PCR reads into MiXCR, producing one record per CDR3 protein. The profile shows 200,000 to 250,000 distinct CDR3 sequences, 13% to 15% of them singletons. This chain joins TRBV7-9 and TRBJ2-3; 7 bases line up with TRBD2. The sample consisted of blood, either unsorted or a sorted T cell fraction (not recorded which). The clonotype comes from a human donor who was either an allogeneic HSCT recipient or a stem cell or donor lymphocyte infusion donor (not recorded which). It is not recorded whose cells these are; they may come from a transplant donor. CDR3 DNA sequence: TGTGCCAGCAGTACTACCGGACTAGTGCAGTATTTT. The encoded protein is CASSTTGLVQYF. The variable domain in full, with the rest retrieved from reference TRBV7-9 and TRBJ2-3, is DTGVSQNPRHKITKRGQNVTFRCDPISEHNRLYWYRQTLGQGPEFLTYFQNEAQLEKSRLLSDRFSAERPKGSFSTLEIQRTEQGDSAMYLCASSTTGLVQYFGPGTRLTVL.